Listed below are T cell receptor beta chains from one sample, sequenced in a study of blood T cell repertoires in COVID-19. Using immunoSEQ multiplex PCR, the repertoire was profiled, and TCRdb retains in-frame clones only, with some absent. Of 150,000 to 200,000 clones in the sample, 65% to 90% were seen once. Material: peripheral blood. These TCRs come from a man between 60 and 75 years old with acute or convalescent COVID-19. Both conserved end residues are part of each CDR3. The D gene is left open where the match is weak. Not every row has a clone size; where given, it reads once, few, many or a size class.

>TRBD1|-|TRBJ1-5|TRBV10-3
CAISATGTGNQPQHF
TGTGCCATCAGTGCCACCGGGACAGGGAATCAGCCCCAGCATTTT
>-|-|TRBJ1-2|TRBV28
CASSLYEGWNYGYTF
TGTGCCAGCAGTTTATACGAGGGTTGGAACTATGGCTACACCTTC
>TRBD1|-|TRBJ2-1|TRBV7-3
CASSLTRDRGLGNEQFF
TGTGCCAGCAGCTTAACGCGGGACAGGGGGCTAGGCAATGAGCAGTTCTTC
>-|-|TRBJ2-7|TRBV28
CASGSGTALYEQYF
TGTGCCAGCGGGTCCGGGACTGCTCTCTACGAGCAGTACTTC
>-|-|TRBJ1-1|TRBV12-3/TRBV12-4
CASSLVRGTEAFF
TGTGCCAGCAGTTTAGTGAGGGGGACTGAAGCTTTCTTT
>-|-|TRBJ2-7|TRBV30
CAWSRLAAPYEQYF
TGTGCCTGGAGTCGGTTAGCGGCCCCCTACGAGCAGTACTTC
>TRBD1|-|TRBJ2-1|TRBV6-2/TRBV6-3
CASSYGTGYYNEQFF
TGTGCCAGCAGTTACGGGACAGGGTATTACAATGAGCAGTTCTTC
>-|-|TRBJ2-5|TRBV6-4
CASSLVGSQRSDQETQYF
TGTGCCAGCAGCCTCGTCGGTTCGCAGCGCAGCGACCAAGAGACCCAGTACTTC
>TRBD1|-|TRBJ2-2|TRBV5-1
CASSPDREGGELFF
TGCGCCAGCAGCCCGGACAGGGAAGGCGGGGAGCTGTTTTTT
>-|-|TRBJ1-2|TRBV5-5
CASSLDRANYGYTF
TGTGCCAGCAGCTTGGACAGGGCTAACTATGGCTACACCTTC
>-|-|TRBJ1-1|TRBV3-1/TRBV3-2
CASSPGHSNTEAFF
TGTGCCAGCAGCCCGGGTCACTCGAACACTGAAGCTTTCTTT
>TRBD2|-|TRBJ2-5|TRBV7-8
CASSSGGRMETQYF
TGTGCCAGCAGTTCAGGCGGGAGAATGGAGACCCAGTACTTC
>-|-|TRBJ2-2|TRBV30
CAWSLRQAGELFF
TGTGCCTGGAGCCTGAGACAAGCCGGGGAGCTGTTTTTT
>-|-|TRBJ1-2|TRBV9
CASSVEPQGYGYTF
TGTGCCAGCAGCGTAGAACCACAGGGATACGGCTACACCTTC
>TRBD2|-|TRBJ2-3|TRBV28
CASRGGTSTDTQYF
TGTGCCAGCAGGGGGGGGACGAGCACAGATACGCAGTATTTT
>TRBD1|-|TRBJ1-2|TRBV24-1
CAIYRDREGGYTF
TGTGCCATCTATAGGGACAGGGAGGGTGGCTACACCTTC
>TRBD1|-|TRBJ1-4|TRBV6-4
CASSGDRAESEKLFF
TGTGCCAGCAGCGGCGACAGGGCGGAAAGTGAAAAACTGTTTTTT
>-|-|TRBJ1-1|TRBV25-1
CASSATGFTEAFF
TGTGCCAGCAGTGCAACTGGTTTCACTGAAGCTTTCTTT
>-|once|TRBJ2-7|TRBV28
CASTGPYYEQYF
TGTGCCAGCACAGGGCCATATTACGAGCAGTACTTC
>TRBD1|-|TRBJ1-4|TRBV7-2
CASSWDRATNEKLFF
TGTGCCAGCAGCTGGGACAGGGCAACTAATGAAAAACTGTTTTTT
>-|-|TRBJ2-5|TRBV7-9
CASSPPLGAQETQYF
TGTGCCAGCAGCCCCCCCTTGGGGGCACAAGAGACCCAGTACTTC
>TRBD1|-|TRBJ2-2|TRBV12-5
CASATGTGSNTGELFF
TGTGCTAGTGCTACCGGGACAGGGTCGAACACCGGGGAGCTGTTTTTT
>-|-|TRBJ2-1|TRBV13
CASSLGGGRAYNEQFF
TGTGCCAGCAGCTTAGGAGGGGGGAGGGCTTACAATGAGCAGTTCTTC
>TRBD1|-|TRBJ1-2|TRBV6-5
CASSKGQGLGYTF
TGTGCCAGCAGTAAGGGACAGGGACTTGGCTACACCTTC
>-|-|TRBJ2-3|TRBV10-3
CAISESGASTDTQYF
TGTGCCATCAGTGAGTCAGGGGCAAGCACAGATACGCAGTATTTT
>-|-|TRBJ2-2|TRBV5-1
CASSLTGSTGELFF
TGCGCCAGCAGCTTGACAGGGAGCACCGGGGAGCTGTTTTTT
>TRBD2|-|TRBJ2-1|TRBV18
CASSPPGGRAYNEQFF
TGTGCCAGCTCACCACCGGGCGGGAGGGCCTACAATGAGCAGTTCTTC
>-|-|TRBJ2-1|TRBV19
CASQGLFYNEQFF
TGTGCCAGTCAGGGACTGTTTTACAATGAGCAGTTCTTC
>-|-|TRBJ2-3|TRBV24-1
CATSDPRTRAGTDTQYF
TGTGCCACCAGTGATCCCCGAACGAGGGCGGGCACAGATACGCAGTATTTT
>-|-|TRBJ2-7|TRBV15
CATSRGQNSYEQYF
TGTGCCACCAGCAGAGGCCAGAATTCCTACGAGCAGTACTTC
>-|-|TRBJ1-2|TRBV7-8
CASSLTTRGDRGYTF
TGTGCCAGCAGCTTAACTACCAGAGGCGACAGAGGCTACACCTTC
>-|-|TRBJ1-2|TRBV3-1/TRBV3-2
CASTAGPYGYTF
TGTGCCAGCACCGCAGGTCCCTATGGCTACACCTTC
>-|medium-sized|TRBJ1-5|TRBV2
CASTRAGGNQPQHF
TGTGCCAGTACCAGGGCCGGTGGCAATCAGCCCCAGCATTTT
>-|-|TRBJ2-1|TRBV19
CASSRPSPQSREQFF
TGTGCCAGTAGTAGGCCTAGCCCACAGTCAAGGGAGCAGTTCTTC
>TRBD2|-|TRBJ2-1|TRBV5-1
CASSWGGLAAYNEQFF
TGCGCCAGCAGCTGGGGGGGACTAGCGGCCTACAATGAGCAGTTCTTC
>-|-|TRBJ1-1|TRBV28
CASRPGHSLNTEAFF
TGTGCCAGCAGGCCGGGACATAGCCTGAACACTGAAGCTTTCTTT
>-|-|TRBJ1-1|TRBV6-5
CASSLIGGGEAFF
TGTGCCAGCAGCCTAATCGGAGGAGGGGAAGCTTTCTTT
>TRBD2|-|TRBJ2-3|TRBV7-3
CASSLTRERGDTQYF
TGTGCCAGCAGCTTAACGCGGGAGCGCGGAGATACGCAGTATTTT
>-|-|TRBJ2-7|TRBV18
CASSPYEGRGEYF
TGTGCCAGCTCACCATACGAAGGGAGGGGGGAGTACTTC
>-|-|TRBJ1-2|TRBV11-2
CASSHGRQRYGYTF
TGTGCCAGCAGCCACGGAAGGCAGCGCTATGGCTACACCTTC
>TRBD1|-|TRBJ1-2|TRBV28
CASTLIRDRGYGYTF
TGTGCCAGCACCCTCATAAGGGACAGGGGCTATGGCTACACCTTC
>TRBD2|once|TRBJ2-2|TRBV28
CASSSGTSGMGAGELFF
TGTGCCAGCTCTTCCGGGACTAGCGGGATGGGGGCCGGGGAGCTGTTTTTT
>-|-|TRBJ2-1|TRBV19
CASSTQGGGGNEQFF
TGTGCCAGTAGTACACAAGGGGGGGGAGGCAATGAGCAGTTCTTC
>-|-|TRBJ1-5|TRBV15
CATSREKIGGNQPQHF
TGTGCCACCAGCAGAGAAAAGATCGGTGGCAATCAGCCCCAGCATTTT
>-|-|TRBJ2-3|TRBV19
CASSILASSTDTQYF
TGTGCCAGTAGTATACTAGCGTCCAGCACAGATACGCAGTATTTT
>-|-|TRBJ2-3|TRBV7-9
CASSSHTDTQYF
TGTGCCAGCAGCTCCCACACAGATACGCAGTATTTT
>TRBD2|once|TRBJ2-3|TRBV2
CASTGRVTDTQYF
TGTGCCAGCACGGGGAGGGTCACAGATACGCAGTATTTT
>-|-|TRBJ1-1|TRBV29-1
CSVGGQAGNTEAFF
TGCAGCGTTGGCGGACAAGCGGGGAACACTGAAGCTTTCTTT
>-|few|TRBJ1-5|TRBV28
CASSLLKFSNQPQHF
TGTGCCAGCAGTTTACTAAAGTTCAGCAATCAGCCCCAGCATTTT
>-|-|TRBJ2-7|TRBV28
CASSPSGSHMNEQYF
TGTGCCAGCAGTCCCTCAGGGTCCCATATGAACGAGCAGTACTTC
>-|-|TRBJ1-1|TRBV13
CASSRGPLRGTEAFF
TGTGCCAGCAGCCGCGGGCCCCTGCGGGGCACTGAAGCTTTCTTT
>TRBD2|-|TRBJ2-5|TRBV5-5
CASSLSSGRAWETQYF
TGTGCCAGCAGCTTGTCGAGCGGGAGGGCCTGGGAGACCCAGTACTTC
>-|-|TRBJ2-5|TRBV7-3
CASSLTKAGGTQYF
TGTGCCAGCAGCTTAACTAAAGCCGGGGGGACCCAGTACTTC
>TRBD2|-|TRBJ2-1|TRBV24-1
CATSGVGLAGLNEQFF
TGTGCCACCAGTGGCGTCGGGCTAGCGGGACTCAATGAGCAGTTCTTC